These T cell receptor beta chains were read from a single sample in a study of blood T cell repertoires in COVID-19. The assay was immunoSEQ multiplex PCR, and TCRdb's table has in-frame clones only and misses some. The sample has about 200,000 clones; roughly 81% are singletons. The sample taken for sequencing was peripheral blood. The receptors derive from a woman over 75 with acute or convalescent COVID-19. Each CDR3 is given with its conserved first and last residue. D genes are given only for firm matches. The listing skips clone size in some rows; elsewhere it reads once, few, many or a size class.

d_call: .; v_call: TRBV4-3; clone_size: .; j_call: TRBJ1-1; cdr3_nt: TGCGCCAGCAGCCAAGACCTTGGGGGCTACACTGAAGCTTTCTTT; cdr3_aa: CASSQDLGGYTEAFF
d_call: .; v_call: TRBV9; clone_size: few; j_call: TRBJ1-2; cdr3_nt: TGTGCCAGCAGCGAGGGGCTCCCGCAGGCAAACTATGGCTACACCTTC; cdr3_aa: CASSEGLPQANYGYTF
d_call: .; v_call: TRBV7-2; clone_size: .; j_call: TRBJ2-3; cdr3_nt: TGTGCCAGCAGCTTAGTTAATCGGGAGTACACAGATACGCAGTATTTT; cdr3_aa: CASSLVNREYTDTQYF
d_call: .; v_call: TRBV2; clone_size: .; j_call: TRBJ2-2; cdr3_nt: TGTGCCAGCGAGGTTGACCTGGCGGCCGGGGAGCTGTTTTTT; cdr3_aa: CASEVDLAAGELFF
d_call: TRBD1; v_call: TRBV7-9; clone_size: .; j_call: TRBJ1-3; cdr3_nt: TGTGCCAGCAGCCCGGGACAGGGGACTGGAAACACCATATATTTT; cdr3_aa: CASSPGQGTGNTIYF
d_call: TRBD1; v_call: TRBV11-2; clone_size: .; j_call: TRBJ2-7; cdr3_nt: TGTGCCAGCAGCTTAGGGACAGGGCTTACGGGCGAGCAGTACTTC; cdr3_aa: CASSLGTGLTGEQYF
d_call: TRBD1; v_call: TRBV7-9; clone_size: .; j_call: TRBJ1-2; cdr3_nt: TGTGCCAGCAGCTCCACGGACAGGGCAAATGGCTACACCTTC; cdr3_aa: CASSSTDRANGYTF
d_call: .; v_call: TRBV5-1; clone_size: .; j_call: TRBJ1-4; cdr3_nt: TGCGCCAGCAGCTTGGCGGGCAGGACAGCGGCCGTTAATGAAAAACTGTTTTTT; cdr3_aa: CASSLAGRTAAVNEKLFF
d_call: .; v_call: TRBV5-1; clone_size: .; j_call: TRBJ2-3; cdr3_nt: TGCGCCAGCAGCTCCAGAGGAGATACGCAGTATTTT; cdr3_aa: CASSSRGDTQYF
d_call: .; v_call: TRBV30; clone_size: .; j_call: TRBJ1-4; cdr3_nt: TGTGCCTGCCACCCTGACAGATTAAATGAAAAACTGTTTTTT; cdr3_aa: CACHPDRLNEKLFF
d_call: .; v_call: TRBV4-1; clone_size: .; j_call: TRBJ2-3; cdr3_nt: TGCGCCAGCAGCCAAGCGGCAGATACGCAGTATTTT; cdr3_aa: CASSQAADTQYF
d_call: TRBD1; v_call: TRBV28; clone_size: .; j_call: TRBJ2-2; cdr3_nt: TGTGCCAGCAGTTTTATCCGGGACAGGGGGTTGGCGAACACCGGGGAGCTGTTTTTT; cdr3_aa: CASSFIRDRGLANTGELFF
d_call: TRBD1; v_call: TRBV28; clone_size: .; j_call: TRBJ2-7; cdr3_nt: TGTGCCAGCGGGACAGTGGGCCCCTGGCAGTACTTC; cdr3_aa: CASGTVGPWQYF
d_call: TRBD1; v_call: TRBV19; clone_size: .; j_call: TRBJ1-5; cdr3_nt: TGTGCCAGTAGTTCAGGGGGGCCGACAGGGGCGCAGCCCCAGCATTTT; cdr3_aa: CASSSGGPTGAQPQHF
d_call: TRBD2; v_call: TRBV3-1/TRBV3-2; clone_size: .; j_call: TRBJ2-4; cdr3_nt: TGTGCCAGCAGCCGAAGGACTAGCGGGAGATCAGACATTCAGTACTTC; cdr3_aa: CASSRRTSGRSDIQYF
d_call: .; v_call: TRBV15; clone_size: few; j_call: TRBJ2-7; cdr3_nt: TGTGCCACCAGCAGAGATCTGAGACTAGGTGCCTACGAGCAGTACTTC; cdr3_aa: CATSRDLRLGAYEQYF
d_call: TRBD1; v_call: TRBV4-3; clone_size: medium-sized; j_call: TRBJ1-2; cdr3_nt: TGCGCCAGCAGCCAAGGGGTTTTGGTTATCGAGGGGGCGCATGGCTACACCTTC; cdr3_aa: CASSQGVLVIEGAHGYTF
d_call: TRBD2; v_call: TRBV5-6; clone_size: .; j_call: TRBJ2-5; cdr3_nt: TGTGCCAGCAGGCCCCGCGGGGGCGGGAGGGAGACCCAGTACTTC; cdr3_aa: CASRPRGGGRETQYF
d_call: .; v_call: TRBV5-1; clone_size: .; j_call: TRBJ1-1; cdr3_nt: TGCGCCAGCAGCTTGGAAGGGGCTCGGAACACTGAAGCTTTCTTT; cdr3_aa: CASSLEGARNTEAFF
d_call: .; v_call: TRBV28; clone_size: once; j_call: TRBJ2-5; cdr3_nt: TGTGCCAGCAGTTTTTCGGGCAGGGTCCAAGAGACCCAGTACTTC; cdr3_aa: CASSFSGRVQETQYF
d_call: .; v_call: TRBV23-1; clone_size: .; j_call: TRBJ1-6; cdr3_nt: TGCGCCAGCAGTTCCGGGACAAAGAATTCACCCCTCCACTTT; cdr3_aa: CASSSGTKNSPLHF
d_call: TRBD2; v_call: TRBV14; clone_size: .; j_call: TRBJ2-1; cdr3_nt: TGTGCCAGCAGCCAAGATTTAGCGGGAGGCCCATACAATGAGCAGTTCTTC; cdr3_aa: CASSQDLAGGPYNEQFF
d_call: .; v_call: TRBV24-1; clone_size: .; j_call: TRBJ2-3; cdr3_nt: TGTGCCACCAGTGATTCAACCCGCGCCCCGGGTACGCAGTATTTT; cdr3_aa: CATSDSTRAPGTQYF
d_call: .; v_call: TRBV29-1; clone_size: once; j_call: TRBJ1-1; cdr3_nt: TGCAGCGTTGGAGGGCAGACTGAAGCTTTCTTT; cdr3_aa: CSVGGQTEAFF
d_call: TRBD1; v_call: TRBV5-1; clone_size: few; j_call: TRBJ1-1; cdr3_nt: TGCGCCAGCAGGCAGGCGGGGACAGCTAACACTGAAGCTTTCTTT; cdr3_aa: CASRQAGTANTEAFF
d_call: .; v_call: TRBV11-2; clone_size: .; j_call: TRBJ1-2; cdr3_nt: TGTGCCAGCAGCTTATCGGTTGGAGGGTTCTACTATGGCTACACCTTC; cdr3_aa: CASSLSVGGFYYGYTF
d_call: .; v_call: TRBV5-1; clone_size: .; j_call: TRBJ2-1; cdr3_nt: TGCGCCAGCAGCTTGGAGGCAGGGGCATACAATGAGCAGTTCTTC; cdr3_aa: CASSLEAGAYNEQFF
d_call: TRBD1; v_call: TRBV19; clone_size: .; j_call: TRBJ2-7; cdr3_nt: TGTGCCAGTAGTATTCGGGACAGGGGTACCGACGAGCAGTACTTC; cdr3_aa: CASSIRDRGTDEQYF
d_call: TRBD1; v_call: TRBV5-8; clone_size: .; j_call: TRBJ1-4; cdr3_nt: TGTGCCAGCAGCTGGGACAGGGGAGGTGAAAAACTGTTTTTT; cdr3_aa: CASSWDRGGEKLFF
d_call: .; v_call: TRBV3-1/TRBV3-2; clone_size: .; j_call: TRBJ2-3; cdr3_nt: TGTGCCAGCAGTCTCAGAGGTGGGGAGACAGATACGCAGTATTTT; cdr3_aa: CASSLRGGETDTQYF
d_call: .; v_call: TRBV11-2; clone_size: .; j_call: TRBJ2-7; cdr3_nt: TGTGCCAGCAGCTTAGTCCCCTCCGGACAGCTTATCTACGAGCAGTACTTC; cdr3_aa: CASSLVPSGQLIYEQYF
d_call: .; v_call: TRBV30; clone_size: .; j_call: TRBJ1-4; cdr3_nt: TGTGCCTGGAGTTCCGTTGAAAAACTGTTTTTT; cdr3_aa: CAWSSVEKLFF
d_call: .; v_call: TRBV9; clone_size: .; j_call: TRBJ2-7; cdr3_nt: TGTGCCAGCAGCGTAGGGGGAGAGGGCTACGAGCAGTACTTC; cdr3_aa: CASSVGGEGYEQYF
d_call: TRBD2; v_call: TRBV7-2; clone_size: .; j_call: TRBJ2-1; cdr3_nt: TGTGCCAGCAGCGAACGGACTAGCGGGGAGTTCAACAATGAGCAGTTCTTC; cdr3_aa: CASSERTSGEFNNEQFF
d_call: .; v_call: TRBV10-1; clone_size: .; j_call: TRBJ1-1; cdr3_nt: TGCGCCAGCAGTGAGTCGAGTCAGAACACTGAAGCTTTCTTT; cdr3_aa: CASSESSQNTEAFF
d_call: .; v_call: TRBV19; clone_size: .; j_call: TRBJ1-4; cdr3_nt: TGTGCCAGTGGAGGGGGAGGGGTGCTGTATGAAAAACTGTTTTTT; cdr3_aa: CASGGGGVLYEKLFF
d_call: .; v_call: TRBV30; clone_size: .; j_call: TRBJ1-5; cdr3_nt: TGTGCCTGGACTACCCAGGGCCAGCAGCCCCAGCATTTT; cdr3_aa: CAWTTQGQQPQHF
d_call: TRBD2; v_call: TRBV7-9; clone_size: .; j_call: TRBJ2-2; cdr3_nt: TGTGCCAGCAGCTCGTCGGGAGGGTGGGGGGCCGGGGAGCTGTTTTTT; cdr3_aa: CASSSSGGWGAGELFF
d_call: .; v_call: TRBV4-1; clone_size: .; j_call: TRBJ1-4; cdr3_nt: TGCGCCAGCAGCCAACTCCGCGGTGGCCTAGGTGCGGAAAAACTGTTTTTT; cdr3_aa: CASSQLRGGLGAEKLFF
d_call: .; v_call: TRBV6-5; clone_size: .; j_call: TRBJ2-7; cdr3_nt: TGTGCCAGCAGTTACTCGGGGAGGCCCTCCTACGAGCAGTACTTC; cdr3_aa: CASSYSGRPSYEQYF
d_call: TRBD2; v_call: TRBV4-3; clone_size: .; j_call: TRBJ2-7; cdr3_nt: TGCGCCAGCAGCCGCGCTAGCGGGAGTCCTTACGAGCAGTACTTC; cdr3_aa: CASSRASGSPYEQYF